At least ten counts were recorded for the clone carrying this T cell receptor beta chain. This sample is drawn from a study of patients with pleural tuberculosis. One entry per CDR3 protein results from TCRdb running MiXCR on the reads. The table has 40,000 to 55,000 distinct CDR3 sequences, 7.3% seen once; the top ten hold about 16%. Germline V lookup: CDR1 MNHEY, CDR2 SMNVEV (reference sequence). V was clipped by 7 bases and J by 14 bases, with 21 bases between them. This CDR3 region has 13 residues. This clonotype originated in a human donor with pleural tuberculosis. This sequence joins TRBV27 and TRBJ2-1, with D tentatively TRBD2 (6 bases). The CDR3 here is CASKVIAARREFF. Here the CDR3 DNA reads TGTGCCAGCAAGGTAATAGCGGCGCGTCGGGAGTTCTTC.